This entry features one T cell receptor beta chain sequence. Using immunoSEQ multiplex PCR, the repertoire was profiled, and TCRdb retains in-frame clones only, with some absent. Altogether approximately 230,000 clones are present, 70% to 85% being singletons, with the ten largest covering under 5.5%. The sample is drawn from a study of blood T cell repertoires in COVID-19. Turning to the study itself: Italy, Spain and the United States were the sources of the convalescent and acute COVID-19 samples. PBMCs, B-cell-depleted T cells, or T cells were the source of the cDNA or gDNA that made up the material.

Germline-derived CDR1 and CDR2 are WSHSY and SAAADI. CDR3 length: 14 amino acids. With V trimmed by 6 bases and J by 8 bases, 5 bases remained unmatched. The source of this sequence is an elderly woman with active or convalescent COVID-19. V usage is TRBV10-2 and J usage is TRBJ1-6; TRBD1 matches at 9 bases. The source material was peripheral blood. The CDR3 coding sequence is TGCGCCAGCAGAGGACAGGGGCTGGATTCACCCCTCCACTTT. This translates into CASRGQGLDSPLHF.